The 22 T cell receptor beta chains in this list originate from one sample, sequenced in a study of cytomegalovirus exposure and HLA in healthy donors (dated by TCRdb to between 2016 and 2019). The library was made by the immunoSEQ multiplex PCR assay. For the multiplex PCR, a mixture combining 60 forward primers for TCR Vbeta segments and 13 reverse primers for TCR Jbeta segments was used. TCRdb provides this immuneACCESS table in a form limited to in-frame rearrangements. Some clones are lacking; in checked studies, under half of them reflect an unresolved V gene, and why the rest are absent is not known. The sample yields 87,000 or so clones; about four fifths were counted once. Clones ranked in the top ten supply 4.5% to 6% of the sample. Material: PBMCs. These receptor sequences come from a woman between 40 and 55 years old in good health and CMV-seronegative.

The CDR3 protein is CASSTSYRGTGYTF. Here the CDR3 DNA reads TGTGCCAGTAGTACCTCATACAGGGGCACTGGCTACACCTTC. The chain links TRBV19 to TRBJ1-2; 7 bases agree with TRBD1. The CDR3 extends over 14 amino acids. Looked up from germline, CDR1 is LNHDA and CDR2 is SQIVND (reference sequence). V lost 4 bases, J lost 7 bases, and 9 bases stayed unmatched.

This clone has just a few counts. The chain carries TRBV7-9 and TRBJ2-5; TRBD1 matches at 7 bases. Germline V gene data show CDR1 as SEHNR and CDR2 as FQNEAQ (reference sequence). J gave up 1 base and V 6 bases, and 5 bases lay outside the gene matches. The CDR3 is made up of 14 amino acids. In DNA form, the CDR3 reads TGTGCCAGCAGACAGGGGTACGGCCAAGAGACCCAGTACTTC. Protein product: CASRQGYGQETQYF. The full variable domain, its missing parts supplied by reference TRBV7-9 and TRBJ2-5, is DTGVSQNPRHKITKRGQNVTFRCDPISEHNRLYWYRQTLGQGPEFLTYFQNEAQLEKSRLLSDRFSAERPKGSFSTLEIQRTEQGDSAMYLCASRQGYGQETQYFGPGTRLLVL.

The chain has TRBV5-1 and TRBJ1-1; 7 bases match TRBD1. V shed 5 bases, J shed 1 base, and the junction held 8 bases outside the gene matches. CDR1 is SGHRS and CDR2 is YFSETQ in the germline V gene. The CDR3 has 15 amino acids. The DNA for the CDR3 is TGCGCCAGCAGTCGCCTGGGGGACAGGAACACTGAAGCTTTCTTT. Residues: CASSRLGDRNTEAFF.

This clone was detected only a few times. The chain employs TRBV5-1 and TRBJ2-2; maybe TRBD1 (5 bases). V was pared by 2 bases and J by 1 base, with 9 bases between. This CDR3 comprises 15 residues. The V gene's germline CDR1 is SGHRS and CDR2 YFSETQ. The CDR3 loop reads CASSLQDRNTGELFF. The CDR3 coding sequence is TGCGCCAGCAGCTTACAGGACCGGAACACCGGGGAGCTGTTTTTT.

The chain couples TRBV7-9 to TRBJ1-1; TRBD1 matches at 7 bases. The V gene's germline CDR1 is SEHNR and CDR2 FQNEAQ (reference sequence). This CDR3 is built from 14 residues. The trim removed 4 bases at V and 4 bases at J, leaving 6 bases unmatched. This CDR3 reads CASSSLGTATEAFF. DNA for the CDR3: TGTGCCAGCAGCTCCCTCGGGACAGCCACTGAAGCTTTCTTT.

CDR3 sequence: CASSIMGSNIQYF. The CDR3, as DNA: TGTGCCAGTAGTATTATGGGGAGTAACATTCAGTACTTC. This chain uses TRBV19 with TRBJ2-4; tentatively, D is TRBD2 (5 bases). Trimming shortened V by 3 bases and J by 7 bases, and 10 bases separated the two germline ends. The CDR3 consists of 13 residues. The germline V gene has CDR1 LNHDA and CDR2 SQIVND (reference sequence).

This clone was counted a few times. The J gene is TRBJ1-1, the V gene TRBV2; no clear D. V gave up 2 bases and J gave up 4 bases, with 11 bases separating them. Germline V CDR1 and CDR2: SNHLY, FYNNEI. CDR3 length: 14 residues. CDR3 bases: TGTGCCAGCAGTGAATCCAGGTTTGGCACTGAAGCTTTCTTT. It is translated as CASSESRFGTEAFF. Filled out from reference TRBV2 and TRBJ1-1, the complete variable domain reads EPEVTQTPSHQVTQMGQEVILRCVPISNHLYFYWYRQILGQKVEFLVSFYNNEISEKSEIFDDQFSVERPDGSNFTLKIRSTKLEDSAMYFCASSESRFGTEAFFGQGTRLTVV.

V usage is TRBV4-3 and J usage is TRBJ2-1; 10 bases align to TRBD2. This CDR3 region has 16 residues. Trimming cost V 4 bases and J 5 bases; bases outside gene matches: 8. Germline lookup yields CDR1 LGHNA and CDR2 YSLEER. The CDR3 DNA sequence: TGCGCCAGCAGCCCCGACCTCGGGACTAGCGACAATGAGCAGTTCTTC. It encodes CASSPDLGTSDNEQFF.

In regard to this clone: An end of the junction differs from the germline gene, which may be a read error. The rearrangement joins TRBV11-2 to TRBJ2-7, with 10 positions matching TRBD1. Germline V lookup: CDR1 SGHAT, CDR2 FQNNGV. The CDR3 has 12 amino acids. CDR3 region: CASSLVSGTGDF. In nucleotides, the CDR3 is TGTGCCAGCAGCTTAGTTTCCGGGACAGGGGACTTC.

CDR3 protein: CASSSASGNSPLHF. For the CDR3, the DNA is TGTGCCAGCAGCTCGGCATCCGGGAATTCACCCCTCCACTTT. V is TRBV7-9 and J is TRBJ1-6, with D unclear. The V gene lost 4 bases and the J gene lost 7 bases, with 11 bases spanning the gap. In germline, CDR1 is SEHNR, CDR2 FQNEAQ (reference sequence). The CDR3 is made up of 14 amino acids.

CDR3 coding DNA: TGTGCCAGCAGCTGGAGCGGGGCCGCTGACAATGAGCAGTTCTTC. Amino acid sequence: CASSWSGAADNEQFF. J is TRBJ2-1 and V is TRBV7-9; TRBD2 aligns across 7 bases. Germline V CDR1 and CDR2: SEHNR, FQNEAQ (reference sequence). This CDR3 comprises 15 residues. J was trimmed by 5 bases and V by 4 bases; bases with no gene match: 8.

The V and J genes are TRBV29-1 and TRBJ1-4; D remains unclear. V was shortened by 3 bases and J by 5 bases, with 7 bases between the two germline ends. The length of the CDR3 is 12 residues. The germline gives CDR1 SQVTM, CDR2 ANQGSEA. In DNA form, the CDR3 reads TGCAGCGTTGAGGGCTGGAATGAAAAACTGTTTTTT. Translating it yields CSVEGWNEKLFF. Using reference TRBV29-1 and TRBJ1-4 for the parts outside the CDR3, the full variable domain is SAVISQKPSRDICQRGTSLTIQCQVDSQVTMMFWYRQQPGQSLTLIATANQGSEATYESGFVIDKFPISRPNLTFSTLTVSNMSPEDSSIYLCSVEGWNEKLFFGSGTQLSVL.

This sequence joins TRBV18 and TRBJ1-3; D gene uncertain. In germline, CDR1 is KGHSH, CDR2 LQKENI. Trimming took off 6 bases at V and 1 base at J, with 10 bases between the two ends. The CDR3 runs to 14 residues. CDR3 amino acids: CASSSQVSGNTIYF. The CDR3 coding sequence is TGTGCCAGCTCCTCTCAGGTTTCTGGAAACACCATATATTTT.

V and J are TRBV11-3 and TRBJ2-1; perhaps TRBD1 as D (6 bases). This CDR3 spans 15 amino acids. Germline CDR1 reads SGHNT; CDR2 reads YENEEA. Trimming took off 5 bases at V and 0 bases at J, with 11 bases between the two ends. CDR3 sequence reads: CASSPTGSSYNEQFF. In nucleotides, the CDR3 is TGTGCCAGCAGCCCTACAGGGAGCTCCTACAATGAGCAGTTCTTC.

The chain joins TRBV5-8 to TRBJ1-4; D not resolved. The V gene lost 1 base and the J gene lost 3 bases, with 7 bases spanning the gap. In germline, CDR1 is SGHTS, CDR2 YDEGEE. The CDR3 is 14 amino acids. The CDR3 DNA sequence: TGTGCCAGCAGCTTGTGGCAGTCTAATGAAAAACTGTTTTTT. This codes for CASSLWQSNEKLFF.

This clone was counted once. The chain recombines TRBV4-2 with TRBJ2-4; 9 nucleotides agree with TRBD2. The V gene end was trimmed by 0 bases and the J gene end by 1 base; junction bases not matched to a gene: 4. The CDR3 spans 17 residues. Germline loops: CDR1 LGHNA, CDR2 YNFKEQ. CDR3 region: CASSQDHSGGAKNIQYF. CDR3 nucleotide sequence: TGTGCCAGCAGCCAAGATCACAGCGGGGGGGCCAAAAACATTCAGTACTTC.

The chain recombines TRBV11-2 with TRBJ2-7; 11 nucleotides match TRBD1. This CDR3 is built from 13 residues. The V gene end was trimmed by 5 bases and the J gene end by 5 bases; junction bases not matched to a gene: 2. Germline V gene sequence: CDR1 SGHAT, CDR2 FQNNGV. CDR3 residues: CASSRTGGNEQYF. CDR3 sequence (DNA): TGTGCCAGCAGCCGGACAGGGGGCAACGAGCAGTACTTC. Together with reference TRBV11-2 and TRBJ2-7, the CDR3 gives the full variable domain: EAGVAQSPRYKIIEKRQSVAFWCNPISGHATLYWYQQILGQGPKLLIQFQNNGVVDDSQLPKDRFSAERLKGVDSTLKIQPAKLEDSAVYLCASSRTGGNEQYFGPGTRLTVT.

The CDR3 sequence: CASSLDRRSYNEQFF. CDR3 sequence (DNA): TGTGCCAGCAGCTTAGACAGGCGCTCCTACAATGAGCAGTTCTTC. The V and J genes are TRBV13 and TRBJ2-1; possible D gene TRBD1, 5 bases. CDR1 is PRHDT, CDR2 FYEKMQ, per germline (reference sequence). This CDR3 contains 15 residues. V dropped 1 base and J dropped 0 bases, with 7 bases sitting between them. Together with reference TRBV13 and TRBJ2-1, the CDR3 gives the full variable domain: AAGVIQSPRHLIKEKRETATLKCYPIPRHDTVYWYQQGPGQDPQFLISFYEKMQSDKGSIPDRFSAQQFSDYHSELNMSSLELGDSALYFCASSLDRRSYNEQFFGPGTRLTVL.

This clone turned up a few times. At one end the junction does not follow the germline gene, possibly because of a read error. V usage is TRBV9 and J usage is TRBJ2-1; tentative D call: TRBD1 (5 bases). The CDR3 has 13 residues. Germline CDR1 and CDR2: SGDLS and YYNGEE. The CDR3 nucleotides are TGTGCCAGCAGCAGTCAGGGTTACAGTGAGCAGTTCTTC. The encoded protein is CASSSQGYSEQFF.

The rearrangement joins TRBV19 to TRBJ1-4; TRBD1 agrees at 7 bases. The CDR3 covers 14 residues. In germline, CDR1 is LNHDA, CDR2 SQIVND (reference sequence). Trimming at V came to 4 bases and at J to 8 bases, leaving 7 bases not matched to a gene. The CDR3 loop reads CASSTRQGREKLFF. For the CDR3, the DNA is TGTGCCAGTAGTACAAGACAGGGCCGAGAAAAACTGTTTTTT.

This clone was detected a few times. As the CDR3 is not closed by the conserved phenylalanine or tryptophan, this likely results from a read error. The chain is built from TRBV6-5 and TRBJ1-5; D call uncertain. V was shortened by 2 bases and J by 7 bases, with 9 bases between the two germline ends. CDR3 length equals 13 residues. Looked up from germline, CDR1 is MNHEY and CDR2 is SVGAGI. CDR3 bases: TGTGCCAGCAGTTACGGTAGTGGGCAGCCCCAGCATGTT. It encodes CASSYGSGQPQHV.

This chain connects TRBV9 to TRBJ2-1; 11 nucleotides align to TRBD2. The V gene's germline CDR1 is SGDLS and CDR2 YYNGEE. The V segment lost 0 bases and the J segment 5 bases; nucleotides outside the gene matches: 7. The CDR3 has 17 amino acids. The CDR3 nucleotides read TGTGCCAGCAGCGTAGGATCTTGGACTAGCGGGCACAATGAGCAGTTCTTC. It encodes CASSVGSWTSGHNEQFF.